This is a list of T cell receptor beta chains from one sample in a study of T-cell reconstitution after alpha-beta-depleted transplantation in children. TCRdb recomputed calls from the PCR reads with MiXCR, one row per CDR3 protein. The sample lists around 800,000 distinct CDR3 sequences, around 15% occurring once. The sequencing here drew on PBMCs, mostly from graft donor cells, taken 360 days after TCRalphabeta/CD19-depleted stem cell transplant. The receptors shown here come from a male patient aged 10 to 17 who had a stem cell transplant for acute lymphoblastic leukemia, so the T cells may come from the graft donor. Each CDR3 is given with its conserved first and last residue. Fields, in order: J gene, clone size, CDR3 length, V gene, D gene, CDR3 DNA, CDR3 protein. A D gene is named only where the DNA matches it firmly. The size entry is marked missing in some rows and otherwise reads once, few, many or a size class.

TRBJ2-1,few,14,TRBV5-1,NA,TGCGCCAGCAGGGGACGCCGCTCCTACAATGAGCAGTTCTTC,CASRGRRSYNEQFF
TRBJ2-7,few,13,TRBV5-5,NA,TGTGCCAGCAGGCTGGGGGCGGGTTACGAGCAGTACTTC,CASRLGAGYEQYF
TRBJ2-1,NA,16,TRBV9,TRBD2,TGTGCCAGCAGCGTAGATATTTTTTCGGGGGGTAATGAGCAGTTCTTC,CASSVDIFSGGNEQFF
TRBJ2-7,NA,15,TRBV20-1,NA,TGCAGTGCTGTCAGGGGGGGCTCGAGCTCCTACGAGCAGTACTTC,CSAVRGGSSSYEQYF
TRBJ1-1,NA,11,TRBV15,NA,TGTGCCACCAGGGTACAGGGAGGAGCTTTCTTT,CATRVQGGAFF
TRBJ1-2,few,17,TRBV5-1,NA,TGCGCCAGCAGCTACCGGATTGGGTCGGGTCGGGACTATGGCTACACCTTC,CASSYRIGSGRDYGYTF
TRBJ2-7,many,13,TRBV5-1,NA,TGCGCCAGCAGCCTCTGGACAGCCTACGAGCAGTACTTC,CASSLWTAYEQYF
TRBJ1-4,few,12,TRBV20-1,NA,TGCAGTGCTAAGGAGCCAGTCGGAAAACTGTTTTTT,CSAKEPVGKLFF
TRBJ2-3,few,15,TRBV20-1,TRBD1,TGCAGTGCTAGAAGTCCAGGGGGAACGACAGATACGCAGTATTTT,CSARSPGGTTDTQYF
TRBJ2-7,NA,15,TRBV3-1,NA,TGTGCCAGCAGCCAAGGTGTTCACTCGTCCTACGAGCAGTACTTC,CASSQGVHSSYEQYF
TRBJ2-2,NA,15,TRBV27,TRBD2,TGTGCCAGCAGGCTGGCGGGAGTGGTCACCGGGGAGCTGTTTTTT,CASRLAGVVTGELFF
TRBJ2-7,NA,14,TRBV29-1,NA,TGCAGCGCTACAGGGAGCCGATGGTCCTACGAGCAGTACTTC,CSATGSRWSYEQYF
TRBJ2-7,NA,13,TRBV5-1,NA,TGCGCCAGCACCTCGGGGCTAAACTACGAGCAGTACTTC,CASTSGLNYEQYF
TRBJ2-1,many,15,TRBV20-1,TRBD1,TGCAGTGCTAGCCCCGGACAGGGGGGGGTCAATGAGCAGTTCTTC,CSASPGQGGVNEQFF
TRBJ2-7,NA,14,TRBV18,NA,TGTGCCAGCTCAAGTGCGGTGGGGATGAGCGAGCAGTACTTC,CASSSAVGMSEQYF
TRBJ2-1,few,15,TRBV5-6,TRBD2,TGTGCCAGCAGCGGACGGACTAGTCAAGCGGGTGAGCAGTTCTTC,CASSGRTSQAGEQFF
TRBJ2-2,few,16,TRBV24-1,TRBD2,TGTGCCACCAGTGGGCCCCCGGGGGGGAACACCGGGGAGCTGTTTTTT,CATSGPPGGNTGELFF
TRBJ2-1,many,16,TRBV4-1,NA,TGCGCCAGCAGCCAAGAACCGGAGGTCCCCTACAATGAGCAGTTCTTC,CASSQEPEVPYNEQFF
TRBJ2-2,NA,15,TRBV7-2,TRBD1,TGTGCCAGCAGCCAGTGGACAGGGAACACCGGGGAGCTGTTTTTT,CASSQWTGNTGELFF
TRBJ1-1,NA,14,TRBV20-1,TRBD1,TGCAGTGCTATTTTGGGACAGAGAGCCACTGAAGCTTTCTTT,CSAILGQRATEAFF
TRBJ2-7,few,15,TRBV7-9,NA,TGTGCCAGCAGCTTAGGGGCAGTCATTACCTACGAGCAGTACTTC,CASSLGAVITYEQYF
TRBJ2-7,many,14,TRBV12-3/TRBV12-4,TRBD2,TGTGCCATCCTATTAAGGGAGGGTTTCGGTGAGCAGTACTTC,CAILLREGFGEQYF
TRBJ2-1,few,16,TRBV11-2,TRBD2,TGTGCCAGCTTTAGGGGAGCGGGGCGGGGGAACAATGAGCAGTTCTTC,CASFRGAGRGNNEQFF
TRBJ2-4,many,13,TRBV7-6,NA,TGTGCCAGCAGCTTAGCCCCGGGAAACATTCAGTACTTC,CASSLAPGNIQYF
TRBJ1-1,many,13,TRBV4-1,NA,TGCGCCAGCAGCGAGGACAGGAACACTGAAGCTTTCTTT,CASSEDRNTEAFF
TRBJ2-3,many,15,TRBV5-1,TRBD2,TGCGCCAGCAGCCTGCTAGCGGGGTACACAGATACGCAGTATTTT,CASSLLAGYTDTQYF
TRBJ2-3,few,16,TRBV9,NA,TGTGCCAGCAGCGCCACAGGACTTCGAGACACAGATACGCAGTATTTT,CASSATGLRDTDTQYF
TRBJ2-1,few,9,TRBV7-9,NA,TGTGCCAGCATTGAAAAGCAGTTCTTC,CASIEKQFF
TRBJ2-7,few,12,TRBV3-1,TRBD2,TGTGCCAGCGGACTAGCGGGAAGCGAGCAGTACTTC,CASGLAGSEQYF
TRBJ1-5,NA,16,TRBV20-1,TRBD1,TGCAGTGCTAATTACCGGGACAGGGTATCCAATCAGCCCCAGCATTTT,CSANYRDRVSNQPQHF
TRBJ2-7,NA,15,TRBV15,NA,TGTGCCACCAGCAGCGCCGAGAGACTACTTTACGAGCAGTACTTC,CATSSAERLLYEQYF